The 14 T cell receptor beta chains below come from one sample, sequenced in a study of blood T cell repertoires in COVID-19. Method: immunoSEQ multiplex PCR; TCRdb's copy keeps in-frame clones and lacks some. The table lists tens of thousands of clones, around 85% of them singletons. The sequenced material came from peripheral blood. These receptors were collected from a man in his forties with COVID-19, enrolled during active disease.

The chain uses TRBV7-9 and TRBJ2-3, with D uncertain. V was cut by 4 bases and J by 6 bases, with 11 bases left in between. From germline, CDR1 is SEHNR and CDR2 FQNEAQ (reference sequence). The CDR3 contains 13 residues. The CDR3 loop is CASSSPPVDTQYF. The CDR3 DNA reads as TGTGCCAGCAGCTCACCCCCGGTGGATACGCAGTATTTT.

V gene TRBV19 combines with J gene TRBJ1-2; TRBD1 agrees at 11 bases. The CDR3 is 16 amino acids. CDR1 and CDR2 from the germline V gene are LNHDA and SQIVND (reference sequence). The V gene end was trimmed by 5 bases and the J gene end by 0 bases; junction bases not matched to a gene: 5. The CDR3 nucleotides are TGTGCCAGTAGTCCGAGGACAGGGGGCTCTAACTATGGCTACACCTTC. This translates into CASSPRTGGSNYGYTF.

This clone has only a few counts. The V gene is TRBV19, the J gene TRBJ2-2; 9 nucleotides line up with TRBD1. The J segment lost 5 bases and the V segment lost 6 bases, leaving 4 bases of the junction unmatched. The CDR3 has 14 amino acids. Germline-derived CDR1 and CDR2 are LNHDA and SQIVND (reference sequence). The CDR3 DNA reads TGTGCCAGTAGAAACGGACAGGGGACCGGGGAGCTGTTTTTT. Translation gives CASRNGQGTGELFF.

This rearrangement joins TRBV5-1 to TRBJ2-7; possibly TRBD2 for D (6 bases). Trimming shortened V by 1 base and J by 3 bases, and 11 bases separated the two germline ends. CDR3 length equals 14 residues. CDR1 is SGHRS, CDR2 YFSETQ, per germline. CDR3 sequence: CASSLSGVFYEQYF. CDR3 DNA sequence: TGCGCCAGCAGCTTGTCGGGGGTATTCTACGAGCAGTACTTC.

The chain recombines TRBV6-5 with TRBJ2-3; D is unclear. The ends were cut back, 5 bases at V and 5 bases at J, with 5 bases in the middle. Per the germline V gene, CDR1 is MNHEY and CDR2 is SVGAGI. There are 11 residues in the CDR3. The CDR3 sequence is CASSQLDTQYF. The CDR3 DNA follows: TGTGCCAGCAGTCAACTAGATACGCAGTATTTT.

The rearrangement joins TRBV6-6 to TRBJ2-1; possibly TRBD1 for D (7 bases). The CDR3 loop spans 13 amino acids. Trimming pared 5 bases from V and 8 bases from J, leaving 13 bases between. Looked up from germline, CDR1 is MNHNY and CDR2 is SVGAGI (reference sequence). The CDR3: CASSRQGGDEQFF. In DNA, the CDR3 is TGTGCCAGCAGTCGGCAGGGGGGCGATGAGCAGTTCTTC.

V gene TRBV6-5 combines with J gene TRBJ1-2; D may be TRBD1 (6 bases). The CDR3 spans 14 residues. Per germline, CDR1 MNHEY and CDR2 SVGAGI. V was pared by 2 bases and J by 4 bases, with 11 bases between. The CDR3, as DNA: TGTGCCAGCAGTTACGGGGGCCCATCCTATGGCTACACCTTC. Translation: CASSYGGPSYGYTF.

The chain carries TRBV2 and TRBJ2-2, with 9 bases fitting TRBD1. The CDR3 is 14 amino acids. V trimming: 6 bases; J trimming: 7 bases; junction bases outside the gene matches: 6. In germline, CDR1 is SNHLY, CDR2 FYNNEI. The CDR3 DNA follows: TGTGCCAGCAGACGGACAGGGGCGGACGGGGAGCTGTTTTTT. Protein: CASRRTGADGELFF.

This rearrangement joins TRBV6-5 to TRBJ2-3; a weak D match, TRBD2 (5 bases). Trimming left V 4 bases short and J 5 bases short, with 16 bases between. The CDR3 runs 15 residues. In germline, CDR1 is MNHEY, CDR2 SVGAGI. CDR3 coding DNA: TGTGCCAGCAGTTCCGGACCTGCCCGGGAAGATACGCAGTATTTT. Its translation is CASSSGPAREDTQYF.

The chain is built from TRBV9 and TRBJ1-1, with D possibly TRBD1 on 5 matching bases. V gave up 4 bases and J gave up 1 base, with 17 bases separating them. The germline V gene encodes CDR1 SGDLS and CDR2 YYNGEE. The CDR3 loop spans 16 amino acids. CDR3 residues: CASSPLGGTANTEAFF. CDR3 nucleotides: TGTGCCAGCAGCCCCCTGGGAGGGACGGCGAACACTGAAGCTTTCTTT.

The chain has TRBV6-5 and TRBJ2-7; maybe TRBD2 (5 bases). Germline V gene lookup returns CDR1 MNHEY and CDR2 SVGAGI. The CDR3 is 15 amino acids. V shed 0 bases and J shed 3 bases, with 12 bases lying between them. For the CDR3, the DNA is TGTGCCAGCAGTTACTCATACGGGGATCACTACGAGCAGTACTTC. Protein: CASSYSYGDHYEQYF.

The CDR3 is CASSYPTGNSPLHF. In DNA, the CDR3 is TGCGCCAGCAGCTACCCCACGGGTAATTCACCCCTCCACTTT. The chain links TRBV5-1 to TRBJ1-6; D is ambiguous. V was cut by 3 bases and J by 6 bases, with 10 bases left in between. CDR1 SGHRS and CDR2 YFSETQ come from the germline V gene. CDR3 length equals 14 residues.

The V gene is TRBV19, the J gene TRBJ2-5; 8 bases are shared with TRBD2. The CDR3 sequence is 16 residues long. The V gene end was trimmed by 0 bases and the J gene end by 1 base; junction bases not matched to a gene: 4. Germline V CDR1 and CDR2: LNHDA, SQIVND (reference sequence). CDR3 sequence reads: CASSIESSGVQETQYF. The CDR3 bases are TGTGCCAGTAGTATAGAGAGTAGCGGGGTCCAAGAGACCCAGTACTTC.

This clone showed up many times. The sample has other DNA sequences that encode this CDR3 too. The chain has TRBV30 and TRBJ2-2; TRBD2 agrees at 9 bases. Germline V gene lookup returns CDR1 GTSNPN and CDR2 SVGIG (reference sequence). The CDR3 consists of 18 residues. V was pared by 5 bases and J by 6 bases, with 19 bases of the junction left unmatched. This CDR3 reads CAWGGVAGAANGAGELFF. DNA for the CDR3: TGTGCCTGGGGGGGTGTAGCGGGGGCCGCTAACGGCGCCGGGGAGCTGTTTTTT.